This T cell receptor (beta chain) stems from a study of blood T cell repertoires in COVID-19. Study at large: PBMCs, B-cell-depleted T cells, or T cells provided the cDNA or gDNA that made up the material.

Enrollees, about 18 to 95 years old, lived in approximately 24 US areas. Donors in Cohort 3 who had recovered were those with two negative PCRs, healthcare professional clearance, or resolution of their symptoms. As handled by the study authors: Amplifying reference gene primers gave estimates of nucleated cell counts. Data came from immunoSEQ multiplex PCR; TCRdb stores just in-frame clones and leaves some out. That table supplies the V and J calls and clone size; D and trimming were determined from the DNA. The top ten hold less than 1.5% of the sample, which has over 200,000 clones, around 90% seen once. This receptor was taken from a man aged 25 to 45 who had recovered from COVID-19. Sequenced: PBMCs or T cells enriched from blood (not recorded which).

The CDR3 protein is CAISPGLGSNQPQHF. CDR3 bases: TGTGCCATCAGCCCGGGACTCGGTAGCAATCAGCCCCAGCATTTT. The chain couples TRBV10-3 to TRBJ1-5; D might be TRBD1 (5 bases). V was cut by 6 bases and J by 0 bases, with 12 bases left in between. Per the germline V gene, CDR1 is ENHRY and CDR2 is SYGVKD. The CDR3 has 15 amino acids.